This TCR beta chain was found in a study of blood T cell repertoires in COVID-19. Study-wide context: The samples span acute and convalescent COVID-19 from the United States, Italy and Spain. PBMCs, B-cell-depleted T cells, or T cells were the source of the cDNA or gDNA that made up the material.

In the study's own analysis: Estimates of nucleated cell counts were drawn from the amplification of reference gene primers. TCRdb keeps only in-frame clones here, not all; method: immunoSEQ multiplex PCR. D and trimming were read from the DNA, whereas the V and J calls and clone size are those reported in that table. The sample shows 65,000 to 80,000 clones, about nine tenths of them seen only once. The V and J ends lost 5 bases and 9 bases respectively, with 19 bases between them. The CDR3 has 14 residues. CDR1 SGHTA and CDR2 FQGNSA come from the germline V gene. Sequences were obtained from peripheral blood. The TCR originated in a man of 80 years or more in a cohort sampled during active COVID-19. The chain uses TRBV7-2 and TRBJ2-5, with a weak D call TRBD2 (7 bases). CDR3: CASSPEGGGLSQYF. CDR3 bases: TGTGCCAGCAGCCCAGAGGGGGGGGGTTTGTCCCAGTACTTC.